A selection of T cell receptor beta chains follows, all from one sample in a study of T cells in localized non-small cell lung cancer. Sequenced by immunoSEQ multiplex PCR; TCRdb stores in-frame clones only, minus some. The sample yields tens of thousands of clones, more than 85% seen once. Sequenced here: PBMCs, sampled before any cancer treatment. Receptors originate from a woman aged 35 to 69 with stage II lung adenocarcinoma. Each CDR3 is given with its conserved first and last residue. The D gene is left open where the match is weak. Clone size is shown for a subset of rows, as once, few, many or a class of expanded clone.

-	TRBV11-2	TRBJ2-7	TRBD2	CASSLDRVAGYEQYF	TGTGCCAGCAGCTTAGATCGGGTAGCGGGGTACGAGCAGTACTTC
-	TRBV19	TRBJ1-2	-	CASSFQNSYGYTF	TGTGCCAGTAGTTTCCAAAACAGCTATGGCTACACCTTC
-	TRBV7-9	TRBJ2-3	-	CASIPVGAFSSTDTQYF	TGTGCCAGCATACCAGTGGGCGCTTTCAGTAGCACAGATACGCAGTATTTT
few	TRBV6-6	TRBJ1-2	-	CASTVDRYYGYTF	TGTGCCAGCACCGTAGACCGTTACTATGGCTACACCTTC
-	TRBV9	TRBJ1-3	-	CASSVQGSGNTIYF	TGTGCCAGCAGCGTACAGGGCTCTGGAAACACCATATATTTT
few	TRBV29-1	TRBJ2-7	-	CSVEGGGSYEQYF	TGCAGCGTTGAGGGAGGGGGCTCCTACGAGCAGTACTTC
-	TRBV29-1	TRBJ2-1	TRBD1	CSVERDRINEQFF	TGCAGCGTTGAAAGGGACAGGATCAATGAGCAGTTCTTC
-	TRBV19	TRBJ2-3	-	CATAEGGSDTQYF	TGTGCCACCGCGGAGGGGGGTTCCGATACGCAGTATTTT
-	TRBV7-8	TRBJ2-7	TRBD2	CASSLLAGADYEQYF	TGTGCCAGCAGCTTACTAGCGGGGGCCGACTACGAGCAGTACTTC
-	TRBV5-4	TRBJ2-2	-	CASSANTGELFF	TGTGCCAGCAGCGCGAACACCGGGGAGCTGTTTTTT
-	TRBV2	TRBJ2-7	-	CASSQNKYEQYF	TGTGCCAGCAGCCAAAATAAGTACGAGCAGTACTTC
once	TRBV2	TRBJ1-6	-	CASSVQAQRSPLHF	TGTGCCAGCAGTGTACAGGCCCAGAGGTCACCCCTCCACTTT
-	TRBV28	TRBJ2-7	TRBD1	CASYGQGSSYEQYF	TGTGCCAGCTATGGACAGGGGAGCTCCTACGAGCAGTACTTC
few	TRBV7-9	TRBJ1-1	-	CASSLEGGAEAFF	TGTGCCAGCAGCTTAGAGGGAGGGGCTGAAGCTTTCTTT
once	TRBV7-9	TRBJ2-7	-	CASSLPGPYYEQYF	TGTGCCAGCAGCTTACCAGGGCCCTACTACGAGCAGTACTTC
-	TRBV11-2	TRBJ1-5	-	CASSLASPWGNQPQHF	TGTGCCAGCAGCTTAGCCTCTCCCTGGGGCAATCAGCCCCAGCATTTT
once	TRBV6-6	TRBJ2-2	-	CASSYSRGGGGELFF	TGTGCCAGCAGTTACTCGAGGGGGGGCGGCGGGGAGCTGTTTTTT
-	TRBV28	TRBJ1-5	TRBD1	CASSSTPFQQGVNQPQHF	TGTGCCAGCAGTTCTACTCCCTTCCAACAGGGGGTTAATCAGCCCCAGCATTTT
-	TRBV7-9	TRBJ1-2	-	CASSAWTVYGYTF	TGTGCCAGCAGCGCATGGACAGTCTATGGCTACACCTTC
once	TRBV7-9	TRBJ2-7	-	CASSLDFQGYEQYF	TGTGCCAGCAGCTTAGATTTTCAGGGTTACGAGCAGTACTTC
once	TRBV7-9	TRBJ2-5	-	CASSPWGGKETQYF	TGTGCCAGCAGCCCATGGGGCGGAAAAGAGACCCAGTACTTC
-	TRBV6-1	TRBJ2-7	-	CASLFGPPYEQYF	TGTGCCAGCCTCTTTGGGCCTCCCTACGAGCAGTACTTC
-	TRBV6-5	TRBJ1-2	TRBD1	CASSWTGPPYGYTF	TGTGCCAGCAGTTGGACAGGGCCACCCTATGGCTACACCTTC
-	TRBV28	TRBJ1-4	-	CASSFFGQANEKLFF	TGTGCCAGCAGTTTTTTTGGGCAGGCTAATGAAAAACTGTTTTTT
-	TRBV5-4	TRBJ1-1	-	CASSLTQGPSTEAFF	TGTGCCAGCAGCTTAACACAGGGACCGAGCACTGAAGCTTTCTTT
-	TRBV14	TRBJ1-5	-	CASSHSASNQPQHF	TGTGCCAGCAGCCACAGCGCAAGCAATCAGCCCCAGCATTTT
once	TRBV28	TRBJ2-5	-	CASSFGPGAVKTQYF	-
-	TRBV5-1	TRBJ2-5	TRBD1	CASSFPGTGEETQYF	TGCGCCAGCAGCTTCCCCGGGACAGGGGAAGAGACCCAGTACTTC
-	TRBV4-1	TRBJ1-4	-	CASSQEKDGEKLFF	TGCGCCAGCAGCCAAGAGAAAGATGGTGAAAAACTGTTTTTT